This T cell receptor (beta chain) is drawn from a study of monozygotic twins with inflammatory bowel disease. From the 5' RACE reads, TCRdb lists one entry per CDR3 protein and no DNA. Here the sample table reports about 380,000 distinct CDR3 sequences. CDR3 length equals 16 residues. Per the germline V gene, CDR1 is SGHVS and CDR2 is FNYEAQ. The sequence was obtained from a human donor with ulcerative colitis or Crohn's disease, or a healthy co-twin of an affected twin (not recorded which). The V gene is TRBV7-6, the J gene TRBJ1-2. Sequenced: blood. CDR3 loop: CASSLSPSGDVYGYTF.